This TCR beta chain was recovered during a study of blood T cell repertoires in COVID-19. Study summary: In each case, the material was cDNA or gDNA derived from T cells, B-cell-depleted T cells, or PBMCs.

A few counts support this clone. The method was immunoSEQ multiplex PCR; TCRdb's version includes in-frame clones alone and lacks a portion of them. Counted here are about 120,000 clones, approximately 88% occurring once; the ten biggest clones make up 7.6%. This clonotype was sampled from a man aged 50 to 60 with acute or convalescent COVID-19. The material sequenced was peripheral blood.

CDR3 nucleotide sequence: TGCGCCAGCAGCTTGGGGACAGGGGGTTTCCACAATGAGCAGTTCTTC. Its protein product is CASSLGTGGFHNEQFF. The rearrangement joins TRBV5-1 to TRBJ2-1, with 10 bases that match TRBD1. The J segment lost 5 bases and the V segment lost 0 bases, leaving 5 bases of the junction unmatched. Germline CDR1 reads SGHRS; CDR2 reads YFSETQ. CDR3 length: 16 amino acids.